These 21 T cell receptor beta chains share one sample of origin, sequenced in a study of T-cell reconstitution after alpha-beta-depleted transplantation in children. The library targeted TCRbeta and was prepared with unique molecular identifiers. MiXCR, run by TCRdb on the PCR reads, gives a single entry per CDR3 protein. Here the sample spans roughly 610,000 distinct CDR3 sequences, 8% to 11% being singletons. Sample: PBMCs from the stem cell graft donor, taken from the stem cell graft. Receptors were obtained from a human donor who donated a stem cell graft to a child with acute myeloid leukemia.

This sequence joins TRBV11-2 and TRBJ2-3, with a weak D call TRBD2 (6 bases). Germline CDR1 is SGHAT and CDR2 is FQNNGV. The V end was cut by 11 bases, the J end by 2 bases, with 14 bases between. The CDR3 runs to 13 residues. The CDR3 reads CAGGESPTDTQYF. The CDR3 bases are TGTGCCGGCGGGGAGTCCCCCACAGATACGCAGTATTTT.

This chain connects TRBV6-5 to TRBJ1-1; D not resolved. Between the trimmed V and J ends, which lost 2 bases and 1 base, there was a span of 8 bases. Germline V gene sequence: CDR1 MNHEY, CDR2 SVGAGI. The CDR3 covers 14 residues. The CDR3 region is CASSYRDPNTEAFF. The DNA of the CDR3 is TGTGCCAGCAGTTACCGGGATCCGAACACTGAAGCTTTCTTT.

This clonotype showed up many times. The chain combines TRBV3-1 with TRBJ2-2, with D unclear. Trimming took off 4 bases at V and 4 bases at J, with 7 bases between the two ends. In germline, CDR1 is LGHDT, CDR2 YNNKEL (reference sequence). The CDR3 is 13 amino acids. The CDR3 loop reads CASSPLLTGELFF. In nucleotides, the CDR3 is TGTGCCAGCAGCCCTCTACTCACCGGGGAGCTGTTTTTT.

This chain uses TRBV9 with TRBJ2-3, with TRBD2 matching over 13 bases. The germline V gene has CDR1 SGDLS and CDR2 YYNGEE. J lost 9 bases, V lost 3 bases, and 13 bases had no gene match. This CDR3 has 17 residues. The CDR3 sequence is CASSATSGRAYFNTQYF. As DNA, the CDR3 is TGTGCCAGCAGCGCCACTAGCGGGAGGGCATATTTTAACACGCAGTATTTT.

There are many counts of this clonotype. The rearrangement uses TRBV6-2 or TRBV6-3 and TRBJ2-2; the match to TRBD2 covers 8 bases. CDR1 is MNHEY and CDR2 is SVGEGT in the germline V gene. The length of the CDR3 is 18 residues. V shed 6 bases, J shed 0 bases, and the junction held 12 bases outside the gene matches. The CDR3 bases are TGTGCCAGCAGCCTAAGGGGGAGCGGGAGTGCGAACACCGGGGAGCTGTTTTTT. This gives the protein CASSLRGSGSANTGELFF.

This chain links TRBV14 with TRBJ1-4; D might be TRBD1 (5 bases). Trimming cost V 4 bases and J 8 bases, with 14 bases left between them. CDR1 is SGHDN and CDR2 is FVKESK in the germline V gene. The CDR3 spans 14 residues. The CDR3 nucleotides are TGTGCCAGCAGCCCTGATACTTGGACAGAAAAACTGTTTTTT. Its translation: CASSPDTWTEKLFF. The variable domain in full, completed from reference TRBV14 and TRBJ1-4, reads EAGVTQFPSHSVIEKGQTVTLRCDPISGHDNLYWYRRVMGKEIKFLLHFVKESKQDESGMPNNRFLAERTGGTYSTLKVQPAELEDSGVYFCASSPDTWTEKLFFGSGTQLSVL.

The V call is TRBV3-1, the J call TRBJ1-2, with 7 bases lining up with TRBD1. This CDR3 contains 13 residues. The germline CDR1 and CDR2 sequences are LGHDT and YNNKEL (reference sequence). Losses at the gene ends were 5 bases for V and 5 bases for J; bases not matched to a gene: 5. The CDR3 DNA sequence: TGTGCCAGCAGCGCCGGGACAGCATATGGCTACACCTTC. Residues: CASSAGTAYGYTF.

This clonotype was seen repeatedly, ten times or more. This chain connects TRBV12-3 or TRBV12-4 to TRBJ2-3, with 10 bases lining up with TRBD2. This CDR3 spans 16 amino acids. V was clipped by 3 bases and J by 6 bases; unmatched bases: 9. CDR3 nucleotide sequence: TGTGCCAGCAGTTTGAGGAGCGGGAGGGATTCCGATACGCAGTATTTT. This sequence encodes CASSLRSGRDSDTQYF.

The table lists this clonotype with a few counts. The gene calls are TRBV3-1 and TRBJ2-5; 7 nucleotides align to TRBD1. With V trimmed by 0 bases and J by 4 bases, 2 bases remained unmatched. The CDR3 sequence is 14 residues long. From germline, CDR1 is LGHDT and CDR2 YNNKEL (reference sequence). The CDR3 DNA reads as TGTGCCAGCAGCCAAGACAACAGGGGAGAGACCCAGTACTTC. Residues: CASSQDNRGETQYF.

This clonotype was observed a handful of times. In DNA form, the CDR3 reads TGTGCCAGCTCACAATCCGGGACAGGGGGCACAGATACGCAGTATTTT. Residues: CASSQSGTGGTDTQYF. This chain links TRBV18 with TRBJ2-3; TRBD1 matches at 10 bases. The CDR3 covers 16 residues. V was pared by 4 bases and J by 1 base, with 5 bases of the junction left unmatched. CDR1 and CDR2 from the germline V gene are KGHSH and LQKENI.

The chain links TRBV4-2 to TRBJ2-3; a weak D match, TRBD2 (6 bases). Germline assignment: CDR1 LGHNA and CDR2 YNFKEQ. Trimming removed 2 bases at V and 0 bases at J, with 9 bases between. CDR3 length equals 15 residues. The DNA for the CDR3 is TGTGCCAGCAGCCAACTAGCGTCTAGCACAGATACGCAGTATTTT. The encoded protein is CASSQLASSTDTQYF.

This clonotype has ten or more counts. V is TRBV18 and J is TRBJ2-1; D unclear. The CDR3 is 13 residues long. The germline gives CDR1 KGHSH, CDR2 LQKENI. V was shortened by 1 base and J by 7 bases, with 8 bases between the two germline ends. CDR3 in amino acids: CASSPRQVNEQFF. The CDR3 DNA sequence: TGTGCCAGCTCACCACGGCAGGTTAATGAGCAGTTCTTC.

This clonotype was counted at least ten times. This chain joins TRBV27 and TRBJ2-1; perhaps TRBD2 as D (7 bases). In germline, CDR1 is MNHEY, CDR2 SMNVEV (reference sequence). V dropped 5 bases and J dropped 5 bases, with 16 bases sitting between them. The CDR3 is 15 residues long. The CDR3, as DNA: TGTGCCAGCAGTCACAGGGAGGGGAACAACAATGAGCAGTTCTTC. Amino acids: CASSHREGNNNEQFF.

The V gene is TRBV28, the J gene TRBJ2-7; the match to TRBD2 covers 11 bases. Germline V gene sequence: CDR1 MDHEN, CDR2 SYDVKM. The CDR3 has 15 residues. Trimming took 4 bases from V and 5 from J; bases not matched to a gene: 7. CDR3 sequence reads: CASSSAGTSGNEQYF. The DNA for the CDR3 is TGTGCCAGCAGTTCCGCCGGGACTAGCGGCAACGAGCAGTACTTC.

This clonotype has at least ten counts. The rearrangement uses TRBV3-1 and TRBJ1-6, with a tentative D call TRBD1 (5 bases). The germline V gene has CDR1 LGHDT and CDR2 YNNKEL (reference sequence). The V gene lost 0 bases and the J gene lost 7 bases, with 16 bases spanning the gap. The CDR3 runs to 17 residues. The chain's CDR3 is CASSQDFFGTANSPLHF. The CDR3 nucleotides read TGTGCCAGCAGCCAAGACTTCTTCGGGACCGCCAATTCACCCCTCCACTTT.

This clonotype was recorded a few times. This chain connects TRBV20-1 to TRBJ2-7, with 9 bases matching TRBD1. Germline lookup yields CDR1 DFQATT and CDR2 SNEGSKA (reference sequence). Losses at the gene ends were 6 bases for V and 6 bases for J; bases not matched to a gene: 15. CDR3 length: 15 amino acids. The CDR3 spells CSALTQTGTGSEQYF. CDR3 nucleotide sequence: TGCAGTGCCTTAACCCAGACCGGGACAGGGAGCGAGCAGTACTTC.

This clonotype was counted at least ten times. This rearrangement joins TRBV4-3 to TRBJ2-5, with D hard to call. Germline-derived CDR1 and CDR2 are LGHNA and YSLEER. Between the trimmed V and J ends, which lost 0 bases and 7 bases, there was a span of 12 bases. The CDR3 extends over 14 amino acids. The CDR3 bases are TGCGCCAGCAGCCAAGATGTGTCCTTCCGGACCCAGTACTTC. Its protein product is CASSQDVSFRTQYF.

This clonotype was observed a handful of times. The chain joins TRBV27 to TRBJ2-3, with 11 bases fitting TRBD2. V shed 1 base, J shed 12 bases, and the junction held 6 bases outside the gene matches. The germline gives CDR1 MNHEY, CDR2 SMNVEV (reference sequence). The CDR3 has 14 amino acids. In DNA form, the CDR3 reads TGTGCCAGCAGTTTATTCCTAGCGGGAGGTGCACAGTATTTT. Amino acid sequence: CASSLFLAGGAQYF.

V is TRBV5-1 and J is TRBJ2-3, with D unclear. Trimming took 0 bases from V and 8 from J, leaving 7 bases between them. This CDR3 contains 12 residues. In germline, CDR1 is SGHRS, CDR2 YFSETQ. The CDR3 spells CASSLEVGTQYF. Here the CDR3 DNA reads TGCGCCAGCAGCTTGGAGGTCGGTACGCAGTATTTT.

This chain links TRBV5-1 with TRBJ2-1, with TRBD2 identical over 14 bases. Germline assignment: CDR1 SGHRS and CDR2 YFSETQ. J lost 7 bases, V lost 7 bases, and 4 bases had no gene match. The CDR3 contains 14 residues. CDR3 in DNA: TGCGCCAGCGGGACTAGCGGGAGTAGGAATGAGCAGTTCTTC. It codes for CASGTSGSRNEQFF.

Worth noting for this clonotype: A read error may explain this, as a much larger clone is one base away. V gene TRBV12-3 or TRBV12-4 combines with J gene TRBJ2-2; D gene ambiguous. The V end was cut by 1 base, the J end by 6 bases, with 3 bases between. The CDR3 spans 12 residues. The CDR3 DNA sequence: TGTGCCAGCAGTTTAGACGCCGGGGAGCTGTTTTTT. Amino acid sequence: CASSLDAGELFF.